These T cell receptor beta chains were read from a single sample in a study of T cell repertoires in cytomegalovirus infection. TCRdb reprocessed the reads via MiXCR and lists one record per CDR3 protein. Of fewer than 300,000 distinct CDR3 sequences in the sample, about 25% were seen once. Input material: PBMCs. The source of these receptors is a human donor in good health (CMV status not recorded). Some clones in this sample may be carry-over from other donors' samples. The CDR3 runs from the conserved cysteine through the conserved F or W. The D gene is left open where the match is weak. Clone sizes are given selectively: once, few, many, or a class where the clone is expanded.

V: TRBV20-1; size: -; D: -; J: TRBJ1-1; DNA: TGCAGTGAGGGACACCCGAGAACTGAAGCTTTCTTT; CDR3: CSEGHPRTEAFF
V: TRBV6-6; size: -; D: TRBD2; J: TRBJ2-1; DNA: TGTGCCAGCAGTTACCAGCTAGCGGGGGCTTACAATGAGCAGTTCTTC; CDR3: CASSYQLAGAYNEQFF
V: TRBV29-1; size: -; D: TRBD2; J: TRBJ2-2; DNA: TGCAGCGTTGAGGGGACTAGCGGGAGCACCGGGGAGCTGTTTTTT; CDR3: CSVEGTSGSTGELFF
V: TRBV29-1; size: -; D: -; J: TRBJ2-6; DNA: TGCAGCGTCCAAAGGTACTCTGGGGCCAACGTCCTGACTTTC; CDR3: CSVQRYSGANVLTF
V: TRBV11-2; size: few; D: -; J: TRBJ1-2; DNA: TGTGCCAGCAGCGAGGACGGATTCTATGGCTACACCTTC; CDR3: CASSEDGFYGYTF
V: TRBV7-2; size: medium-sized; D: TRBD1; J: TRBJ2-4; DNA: TGTGCCAGCAGCTTAGTCGGGGGGACAGGGGGCAAAAACATTCAGTACTTC; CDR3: CASSLVGGTGGKNIQYF
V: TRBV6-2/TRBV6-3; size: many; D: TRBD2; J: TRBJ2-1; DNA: TGTGCCACCCAGCGGGAGGGCCCACCCAATGAGCAGTTCTTC; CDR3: CATQREGPPNEQFF
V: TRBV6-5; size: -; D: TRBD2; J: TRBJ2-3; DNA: TGTGCCAGCAGTTACTCAGGACTAGCGGGGGAACAAGATACGCAGTATTTT; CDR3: CASSYSGLAGEQDTQYF
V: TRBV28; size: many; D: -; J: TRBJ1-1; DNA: TGTGCCAGCAGTTTAATCAGGGCTAACACTGAAGCTTTCTTT; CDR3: CASSLIRANTEAFF
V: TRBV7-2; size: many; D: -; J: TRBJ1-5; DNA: TGTGCCAGCAGCTTAGCCCTTAGCAATCAGCCCCAGCATTTT; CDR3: CASSLALSNQPQHF
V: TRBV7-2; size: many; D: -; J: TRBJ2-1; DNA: TGTGCCAGCAGCGCCTTTGGGGATGAGCAGTTCTTC; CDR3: CASSAFGDEQFF
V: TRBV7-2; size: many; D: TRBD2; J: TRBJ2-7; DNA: TGTGCCAGCAGTTCTGCTAGCGGGAGAAACCAGCAGTACTTC; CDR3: CASSSASGRNQQYF
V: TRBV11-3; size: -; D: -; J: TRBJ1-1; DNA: TGTGCCAGCAGCTTGGCGACACGCACCTTGAACACTGAAGCTTTCTTT; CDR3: CASSLATRTLNTEAFF
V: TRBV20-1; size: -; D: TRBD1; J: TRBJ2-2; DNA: TGCAGTGCCCGGATGGACAGGGCCGCCGGGGAGCTGTTTTTT; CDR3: CSARMDRAAGELFF
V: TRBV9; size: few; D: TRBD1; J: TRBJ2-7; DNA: TGTGCCAGCAGTTACGGGACAGCTCCCTACGAGCAGTACTTC; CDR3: CASSYGTAPYEQYF
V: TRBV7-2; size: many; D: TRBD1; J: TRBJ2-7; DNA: TGTGCCAGCAGCCAAGGACAGGGTTTCTCCTACGAGCAGTACTTC; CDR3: CASSQGQGFSYEQYF
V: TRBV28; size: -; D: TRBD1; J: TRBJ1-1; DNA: TGTGCCAGCAGCTCCGGGACAGGGCTGACTGAAGCTTTCTTT; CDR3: CASSSGTGLTEAFF
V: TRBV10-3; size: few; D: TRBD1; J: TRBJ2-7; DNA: TGTGCCATCAGTGAGTCGGGACAGAGCTTTATTCAGCAGTACTTC; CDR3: CAISESGQSFIQQYF